This TCR beta chain is drawn from a study of regulatory T cells in long-lasting Graves disease. Study conclusions and caveats: Accuracy might have suffered from few samples.

Germline assignment: CDR1 LGHDT and CDR2 YNNKEL (reference sequence). This CDR3 region has 14 residues. Trimming removed 1 base from V and 10 bases from J, with 14 bases in between. This clonotype has a single count. Its cognate antigen is unknown. Investigators prepared the TCR beta libraries by applying iRepertoire HTBI primers and Arm-PCR of CDR3 regions. TCRdb passed the multiplex PCR reads through MiXCR, listing each CDR3 protein once. The sample has hundreds of thousands of distinct CDR3 sequences, around 17% seen once. Time point defined: newly diagnosed GD, antithyroid drugs for less than 3 months. TCR sequences were obtained from RNA taken from PBMCs. These sequences were also reported in another study, on T cells in Graves' hyperthyroidism and ophthalmopathy.

The sequence derives from a man in his forties with Graves disease. This specimen was peripheral blood mononuclear cells (PBMCs), taken at new diagnosis, from a patient treated with antithyroid drugs. The chain employs TRBV3-1 and TRBJ2-1, with D perhaps being TRBD1 or TRBD2 (6 bases each). This CDR3 reads CASSQARGAGEQFF. The CDR3 region has the DNA TGTGCCAGCAGCCAAGCTAGGGGGGCGGGGGAGCAGTTCTTC.